This TCR beta chain came from a study of blood T cell repertoires in COVID-19. Study overall: Some COVID-19 samples were acute and others convalescent; all came from the United States, Italy and Spain.

Patients from Seattle were sampled longitudinally, starting during active infection. The table came from immunoSEQ multiplex PCR; TCRdb's copy has only in-frame clones and leaves some out. Of around 300,000 clones listed, about 87% are singletons. Germline values: CDR1 SGHVS, CDR2 FNYEAQ. Germline trimming cut 6 bases from V and 5 bases from J; bases unmatched to any gene: 1. CDR3 length: 15 residues. The receptor comes from a woman between 25 and 40 years old with COVID-19, enrolled during active disease. Sequencing was carried out using peripheral blood. This sequence joins TRBV7-6 and TRBJ2-2, with TRBD2 matching 15 bases. This chain's CDR3 is CASRGTSGRTGELFF. CDR3 DNA: TGTGCCAGCAGGGGGACTAGCGGGAGGACCGGGGAGCTGTTTTTT.